The 28 T cell receptor beta chains in this list originate from one sample, sequenced in a study of blood T cell repertoires in COVID-19. Method: immunoSEQ multiplex PCR; TCRdb's copy keeps in-frame clones and lacks some. Seen here are about 100,000 clones, 85% to 90% observed once, and the top ten hold roughly 12%. The source material was peripheral blood. The source is a human donor in a cohort sampled during active COVID-19.

This clone has only a few counts. The chain uses TRBV7-2 and TRBJ1-5; D gene unclear. Trimming took off 4 bases at V and 2 bases at J, with 9 bases between the two ends. The CDR3 runs 14 residues. Germline V gene lookup returns CDR1 SGHTA and CDR2 FQGNSA. CDR3 region: CASSYTAGNQPQHF. CDR3 bases: TGTGCCAGCAGCTACACGGCGGGCAATCAGCCCCAGCATTTT.

The chain recombines TRBV18 with TRBJ2-7; tentative D call: TRBD2 (6 bases). Germline V gene lookup returns CDR1 KGHSH and CDR2 LQKENI. The CDR3 covers 13 residues. V lost 8 bases and J 2 bases, leaving 13 bases between the germline ends. The CDR3 region is CASTSSGPYEQYF. The CDR3 nucleotides are TGTGCCAGCACGAGTAGCGGACCCTACGAGCAGTACTTC.

The V call is TRBV3-1 (or the pseudogene TRBV3-2), the J call TRBJ2-1; 9 bases line up with TRBD2. The germline CDR1 and CDR2 sequences are LGHDT and YNNKEL (reference sequence). The trim removed 2 bases at V and 9 bases at J, leaving 5 bases unmatched. This CDR3 spans 14 amino acids. The CDR3 nucleotides are TGTGCCAGCAGCCAATTAGCGGGAGTGGTTGAGCAGTTCTTC. This translates into CASSQLAGVVEQFF.

The chain carries TRBV3-1 (or the pseudogene TRBV3-2) and TRBJ2-7; D is undetermined. This CDR3 comprises 13 residues. V was cut by 0 bases and J by 5 bases, with 8 bases left in between. Germline CDR1 reads LGHDT; CDR2 reads YNNKEL (reference sequence). The CDR3 coding sequence is TGTGCCAGCAGCCAAGATGTACGCGACGAGCAGTACTTC. As protein: CASSQDVRDEQYF.

The V gene is TRBV5-5, the J gene TRBJ1-1; the D gene is possibly TRBD1 (6 bases). Trimming removed 4 bases at V and 4 bases at J, with 20 bases between. This CDR3 is built from 16 residues. Germline V lookup: CDR1 SGHKS, CDR2 YYEKEE (reference sequence). DNA of the CDR3: TGTGCCAGCAGCCCATTTTCTGTAAGGGGGATCACTGAAGCTTTCTTT. It codes for CASSPFSVRGITEAFF.

This clone was recorded only once. This chain joins TRBV18 and TRBJ1-1, with a tentative D call TRBD1 (5 bases). The CDR3 covers 14 residues. V was clipped by 4 bases and J by 0 bases, with 9 bases between them. The germline CDR1 and CDR2 sequences are KGHSH and LQKENI. The CDR3 loop is CASSQQDMNTEAFF. The CDR3 DNA sequence: TGTGCCAGCTCACAACAGGATATGAACACTGAAGCTTTCTTT. The full variable domain, in which reference TRBV18 and TRBJ1-1 provide the parts outside the CDR3, is NAGVMQNPRHLVRRRGQEARLRCSPMKGHSHVYWYRQLPEEGLKFMVYLQKENIIDESGMPKERFSAEFPKEGPSILRIQQVVRGDSAAYFCASSQQDMNTEAFFGQGTRLTVV.

The chain employs TRBV13 and TRBJ1-1; D not resolved. Trimming took 5 bases from V and 0 from J, leaving 7 bases between them. Germline V lookup: CDR1 PRHDT, CDR2 FYEKMQ (reference sequence). The CDR3 sequence is 13 residues long. The CDR3 DNA is TGTGCCAGCAGCGGCCCCTTGAACACTGAAGCTTTCTTT. Translating gives CASSGPLNTEAFF.

This clone appeared a single time. This chain connects TRBV7-2 to TRBJ2-5; 15 nucleotides line up with TRBD2. From germline, CDR1 is SGHTA and CDR2 FQGNSA. V trimming: 1 base; J trimming: 5 bases; junction bases outside the gene matches: 8. The CDR3 is 18 amino acids. CDR3 region: CASSLGVGLAGGLETQYF. In nucleotides, the CDR3 is TGTGCCAGCAGCTTAGGAGTCGGACTAGCGGGAGGGCTGGAGACCCAGTACTTC.

V gene TRBV5-6 combines with J gene TRBJ2-7, with 9 bases matching TRBD1. V lost 4 bases, J lost 3 bases, and 5 bases stayed unmatched. CDR3 length: 14 amino acids. Germline V gene data show CDR1 as SGHDT and CDR2 as YYEEEE. The CDR3 protein is CASSTGTGLYEQYF. The DNA of the CDR3 is TGTGCCAGCAGCACCGGGACAGGGCTCTACGAGCAGTACTTC.

J is TRBJ2-4 and V is TRBV27, with D maybe TRBD1 (5 bases). Germline CDR1 is MNHEY and CDR2 is SMNVEV (reference sequence). The CDR3 has 16 residues. The V end lost 5 bases, the J end lost 0 bases, and 14 bases lay between the germline ends. CDR3: CASSSRQSLAKNIQYF. The DNA of the CDR3 is TGTGCCAGCAGTAGCAGACAGTCTCTAGCCAAAAACATTCAGTACTTC.

This clone was recorded once. V gene TRBV9 combines with J gene TRBJ1-3; 8 nucleotides line up with TRBD1. Unmatched junction bases numbered 8, after V lost 3 bases and J lost 0 bases. The CDR3 is made up of 17 amino acids. CDR1 and CDR2 (germline): SGDLS, YYNGEE. The CDR3 coding sequence is TGTGCCAGCAGCGCTCGACAGGGGCTAGGCTCTGGAAACACCATATATTTT. This translates into CASSARQGLGSGNTIYF.

CDR3 nucleotides: TGTGCCAGCAGTTATCGCGGGACAGTAAACTATGGCTACACCTTC. Translating gives CASSYRGTVNYGYTF. The chain employs TRBV6-2 or TRBV6-3 and TRBJ1-2; 7 positions agree with TRBD1. Germline V gives CDR1 MNHEY, CDR2 SVGEGT. This CDR3 region has 15 residues. The V and J ends lost 3 bases and 2 bases, in that order; junction bases with no gene match: 6.

This chain links TRBV24-1 with TRBJ2-5, with D possibly being TRBD1 (6 bases). CDR3 length: 17 residues. Germline V lookup: CDR1 KGHDR, CDR2 SFDVKD. V was shortened by 0 bases and J by 2 bases, with 15 bases between the two germline ends. CDR3 amino acids: CATSDLPSDRRQETQYF. The CDR3 DNA follows: TGTGCCACCAGTGATTTGCCTTCTGACAGGAGGCAAGAGACCCAGTACTTC.

Only one count was recorded for this clone. The V call is TRBV19, the J call TRBJ1-1, with 7 positions matching TRBD1. V shed 5 bases and J 0 bases; nucleotides not matched to a gene: 0. Germline CDR1 LNHDA, CDR2 SQIVND (reference sequence). This CDR3 is built from 13 residues. The CDR3 region has the DNA TGTGCCAGTAGTGACAGGGTGAACACTGAAGCTTTCTTT. Protein sequence: CASSDRVNTEAFF. Variable domain in full (rest from reference TRBV19 and TRBJ1-1): DGGITQSPKYLFRKEGQNVTLSCEQNLNHDAMYWYRQDPGQGLRLIYYSQIVNDFQKGDIAEGYSVSREKKESFPLTVTSAQKNPTAFYLCASSDRVNTEAFFGQGTRLTVV.

CDR3 sequence: CASSHMETQYF. The CDR3 DNA sequence: TGTGCCAGCAGCCACATGGAGACCCAGTACTTC. The chain combines TRBV3-1 (or the pseudogene TRBV3-2) with TRBJ2-5; D remains unclear. V lost 3 bases and J lost 5, with 4 bases in between. In germline, CDR1 is LGHDT, CDR2 YNNKEL (reference sequence). The CDR3 totals 11 residues.

The CDR3 region has the DNA TGCAGCGTTGATTATGCGTACAACTATGGCTACACCTTC. Protein sequence: CSVDYAYNYGYTF. This chain uses TRBV29-1 with TRBJ1-2; the D is unclear. The V gene lost 3 bases and the J gene lost 2 bases, with 10 bases spanning the gap. Germline V gene data show CDR1 as SQVTM and CDR2 as ANQGSEA. This CDR3 spans 13 amino acids.

The chain is built from TRBV2 and TRBJ1-4; 7 positions agree with TRBD1. Germline V gene lookup returns CDR1 SNHLY and CDR2 FYNNEI. The V segment lost 7 bases and the J segment 5 bases; nucleotides outside the gene matches: 7. CDR3 length: 14 amino acids. This CDR3 reads CASNRQGPNEKLFF. CDR3 in DNA: TGTGCCAGCAACCGACAGGGACCGAATGAAAAACTGTTTTTT.

This clone was detected only once. This sequence joins TRBV5-1 and TRBJ2-2, with D tentatively TRBD1 (6 bases). Per germline, CDR1 SGHRS and CDR2 YFSETQ. The V end lost 0 bases, the J end lost 2 bases, and 11 bases lay between the germline ends. The CDR3 has 16 amino acids. The CDR3 spells CASSLAPGANTGELFF. The CDR3 DNA reads TGCGCCAGCAGCTTGGCCCCAGGGGCCAACACCGGGGAGCTGTTTTTT.

The V call is TRBV5-6, the J call TRBJ1-2; the match to TRBD1 covers 11 bases. With V trimmed by 4 bases and J by 7 bases, 9 bases remained unmatched. CDR3 size: 15 residues. From germline, CDR1 is SGHDT and CDR2 YYEEEE. The CDR3 loop reads CASSLNGQGAVGYTF. CDR3 in DNA: TGTGCCAGCAGCCTAAACGGACAGGGGGCAGTTGGCTACACCTTC. The entire variable domain, with the rest obtained from reference TRBV5-6 and TRBJ1-2, is as follows: DAGVTQSPTHLIKTRGQQVTLRCSPKSGHDTVSWYQQALGQGPQFIFQYYEEEERQRGNFPDRFSGHQFPNYSSELNVNALLLGDSALYLCASSLNGQGAVGYTFGSGTRLTVV.

This chain connects TRBV6-5 to TRBJ1-5; D remains unclear. Germline V gene data show CDR1 as MNHEY and CDR2 as SVGAGI. The V and J ends lost 5 bases and 4 bases respectively, with 6 bases between them. The CDR3 is 12 residues long. The CDR3 sequence is CASSNANQPQHF. In DNA form, the CDR3 reads TGTGCCAGCAGTAACGCGAATCAGCCCCAGCATTTT.

This clone was seen more than once but under ten times. The rearrangement uses TRBV10-3 and TRBJ1-2, with 9 positions matching TRBD1. There are 12 residues in the CDR3. V shed 11 bases, J shed 3 bases, and the junction held 4 bases outside the gene matches. Per germline, CDR1 ENHRY and CDR2 SYGVKD. The CDR3 sequence is CAARTGDYGYTF. Here the CDR3 DNA reads TGTGCCGCCAGGACAGGGGACTATGGCTACACCTTC.

The chain recombines TRBV6-5 with TRBJ1-4; 9 nucleotides align to TRBD1. The CDR3 covers 13 residues. The trim removed 10 bases at V and 8 bases at J, leaving 8 bases unmatched. From germline, CDR1 is MNHEY and CDR2 SVGAGI. DNA for the CDR3: TGTGCCATACGGGACAGGGAGAGGGAAAAACTGTTTTTT. Translated, it gives CAIRDREREKLFF.

This clone was counted a few times. The chain has TRBV7-9 and TRBJ1-2; TRBD1 aligns across 8 bases. The CDR3 runs to 15 residues. The ends lost 0 bases at V and 8 bases at J; junction bases unmatched: 8. The germline CDR1 and CDR2 sequences are SEHNR and FQNEAQ (reference sequence). The CDR3 sequence is CASSLAGSGGVGYTF. CDR3 nucleotides: TGTGCCAGCAGCTTAGCCGGGTCAGGGGGCGTGGGCTACACCTTC.

V is TRBV19 and J is TRBJ1-6, with D uncertain. V was shortened by 3 bases and J by 9 bases, with 9 bases between the two germline ends. The length of the CDR3 is 13 residues. Per germline, CDR1 LNHDA and CDR2 SQIVND (reference sequence). CDR3 DNA: TGTGCCAGTAGTATCAATTGGGCTTCACCCCTCCACTTT. Residues: CASSINWASPLHF.

The J gene is TRBJ2-1, the V gene TRBV6-1, with D unresolved. Germline values: CDR1 MNHNS, CDR2 SASEGT. The germline V and J ends were trimmed by 2 bases and 4 bases, with 15 bases remaining between them. There are 16 residues in the CDR3. This CDR3 reads CASSETWYQAYNEQFF. The DNA for the CDR3 is TGTGCCAGCAGTGAAACTTGGTACCAGGCATACAATGAGCAGTTCTTC.

CDR3 nucleotides: TGTGCCTGGAGTGTGGCTAGCGGGAGTTTCTACGAGCAGTACTTC. Its protein is CAWSVASGSFYEQYF. The rearrangement joins TRBV30 to TRBJ2-7; TRBD2 matches at 10 bases. The CDR3 consists of 15 residues. CDR1 is GTSNPN and CDR2 is SVGIG in the germline V gene (reference sequence). Trimming at V came to 0 bases and at J to 3 bases, leaving 5 bases not matched to a gene.

The chain joins TRBV7-2 to TRBJ2-4; D is possibly TRBD1 (6 bases). Germline V lookup: CDR1 SGHTA, CDR2 FQGNSA. V lost 10 bases and J 1 base, leaving 11 bases between the germline ends. The CDR3 length is 13 residues. CDR3 DNA: TGTGCCACAACTAGGGGGGCCAAAAACATTCAGTACTTC. Translating gives CATTRGAKNIQYF.

The rearrangement joins TRBV7-2 to TRBJ2-7, with 9 bases matching TRBD2. Germline V gene sequence: CDR1 SGHTA, CDR2 FQGNSA. With V trimmed by 4 bases and J by 5 bases, 6 bases remained unmatched. This CDR3 region has 14 residues. CDR3 DNA sequence: TGTGCCAGCAGCTCCGGGACTAGCCGGAACGAGCAGTACTTC. Its translation is CASSSGTSRNEQYF.